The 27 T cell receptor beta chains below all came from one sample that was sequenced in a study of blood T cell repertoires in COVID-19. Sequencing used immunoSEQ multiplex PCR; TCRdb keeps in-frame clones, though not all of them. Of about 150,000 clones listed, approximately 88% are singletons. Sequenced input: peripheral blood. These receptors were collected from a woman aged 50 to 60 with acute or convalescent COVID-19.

The CDR3, as DNA: TGTGCCAGCAGCGGTAAGGGGCCCTATGGCTACACCTTC. Amino acids: CASSGKGPYGYTF. V is TRBV9 and J is TRBJ1-2; TRBD1 might be the D (5 bases). The CDR3 loop spans 13 amino acids. Trimming removed 3 bases at V and 4 bases at J, with 10 bases between. Germline loops: CDR1 SGDLS, CDR2 YYNGEE.

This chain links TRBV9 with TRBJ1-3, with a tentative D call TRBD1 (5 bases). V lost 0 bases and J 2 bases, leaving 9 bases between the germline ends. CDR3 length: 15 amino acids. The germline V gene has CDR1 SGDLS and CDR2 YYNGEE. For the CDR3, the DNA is TGTGCCAGCAGCGTAGAGGCAGGGACTGGAAACACCATATATTTT. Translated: CASSVEAGTGNTIYF.

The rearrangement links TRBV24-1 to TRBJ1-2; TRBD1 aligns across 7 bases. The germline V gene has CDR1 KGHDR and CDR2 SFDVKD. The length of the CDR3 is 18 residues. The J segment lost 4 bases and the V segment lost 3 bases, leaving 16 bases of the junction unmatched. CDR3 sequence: CATSDVGVDRVSTYGYTF. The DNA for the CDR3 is TGTGCCACCAGTGATGTGGGGGTCGACAGGGTTTCTACCTATGGCTACACCTTC.

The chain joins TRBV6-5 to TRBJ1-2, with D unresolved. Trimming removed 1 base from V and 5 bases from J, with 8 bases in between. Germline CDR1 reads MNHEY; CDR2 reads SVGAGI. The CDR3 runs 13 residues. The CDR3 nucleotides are TGTGCCAGCAGTTACTATCGGGAGTATGGCTACACCTTC. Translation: CASSYYREYGYTF.

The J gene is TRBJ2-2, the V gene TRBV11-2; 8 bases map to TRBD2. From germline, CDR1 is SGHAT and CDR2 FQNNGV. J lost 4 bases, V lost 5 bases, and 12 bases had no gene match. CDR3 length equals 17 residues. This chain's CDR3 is CASSPSPSGSFTGELFF. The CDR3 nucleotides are TGTGCCAGCAGCCCAAGTCCCAGCGGGAGTTTCACCGGGGAGCTGTTTTTT.

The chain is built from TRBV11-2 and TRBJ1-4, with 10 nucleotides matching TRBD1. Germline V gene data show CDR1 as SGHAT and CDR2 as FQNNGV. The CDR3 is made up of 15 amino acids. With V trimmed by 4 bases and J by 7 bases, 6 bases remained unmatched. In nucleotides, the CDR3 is TGTGCCAGCAGCTGGGGGACAGGGGTTGTTGAAAAACTGTTTTTT. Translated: CASSWGTGVVEKLFF.

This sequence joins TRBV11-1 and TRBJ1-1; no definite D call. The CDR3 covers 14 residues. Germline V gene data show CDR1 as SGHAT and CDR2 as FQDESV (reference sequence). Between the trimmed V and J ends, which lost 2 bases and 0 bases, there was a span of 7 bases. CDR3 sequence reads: CASSLTPVNTEAFF. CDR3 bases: TGTGCCAGCAGCTTAACTCCGGTGAACACTGAAGCTTTCTTT.

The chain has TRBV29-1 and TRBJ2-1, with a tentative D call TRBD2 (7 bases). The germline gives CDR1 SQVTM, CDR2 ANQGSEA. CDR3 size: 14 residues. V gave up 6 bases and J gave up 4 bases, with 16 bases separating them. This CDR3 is CSVLEAGQYNEQFF. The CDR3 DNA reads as TGCAGCGTCTTGGAAGCGGGACAATACAATGAGCAGTTCTTC.

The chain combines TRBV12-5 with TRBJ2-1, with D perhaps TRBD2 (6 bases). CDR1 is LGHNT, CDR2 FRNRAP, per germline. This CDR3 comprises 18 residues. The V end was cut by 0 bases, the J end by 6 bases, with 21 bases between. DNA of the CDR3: TGTGCTAGTGGTTTGGTACGTACGGCGGGGTTGTCGGGCAATGAGCAGTTCTTC. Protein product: CASGLVRTAGLSGNEQFF.

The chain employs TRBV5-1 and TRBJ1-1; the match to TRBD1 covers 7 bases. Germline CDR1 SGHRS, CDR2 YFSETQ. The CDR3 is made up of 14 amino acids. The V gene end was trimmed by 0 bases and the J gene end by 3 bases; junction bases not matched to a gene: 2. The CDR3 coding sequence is TGCGCCAGCAGCTTGGTCCAGGGGGACACTGAAGCTTTCTTT. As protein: CASSLVQGDTEAFF.

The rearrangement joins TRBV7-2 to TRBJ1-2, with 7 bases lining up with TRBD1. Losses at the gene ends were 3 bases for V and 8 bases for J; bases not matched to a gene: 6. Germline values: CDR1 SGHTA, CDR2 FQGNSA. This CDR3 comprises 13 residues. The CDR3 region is CASSFDRARGYTF. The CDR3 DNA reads TGTGCCAGCAGCTTTGACAGGGCGCGGGGCTACACCTTC.

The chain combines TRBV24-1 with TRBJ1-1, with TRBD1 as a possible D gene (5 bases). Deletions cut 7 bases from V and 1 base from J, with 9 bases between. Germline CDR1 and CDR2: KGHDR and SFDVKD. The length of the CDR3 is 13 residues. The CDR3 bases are TGTGCCACCAGCATTACAGGGAACACTGAAGCTTTCTTT. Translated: CATSITGNTEAFF.

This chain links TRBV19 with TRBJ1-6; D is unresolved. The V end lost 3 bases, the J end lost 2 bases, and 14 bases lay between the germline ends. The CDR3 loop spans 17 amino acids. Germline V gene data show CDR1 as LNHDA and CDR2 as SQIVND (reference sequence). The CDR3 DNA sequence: TGTGCCAGTAGTATTGCCGAGGCGAGGGCCTATAATTCACCCCTCCACTTT. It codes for CASSIAEARAYNSPLHF.

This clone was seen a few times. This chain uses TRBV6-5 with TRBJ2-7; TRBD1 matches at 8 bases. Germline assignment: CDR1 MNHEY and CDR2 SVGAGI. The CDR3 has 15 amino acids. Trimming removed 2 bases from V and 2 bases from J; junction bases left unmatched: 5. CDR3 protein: CASSYTGTGAYEQYF. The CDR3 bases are TGTGCCAGCAGTTACACCGGGACAGGAGCCTACGAGCAGTACTTC.

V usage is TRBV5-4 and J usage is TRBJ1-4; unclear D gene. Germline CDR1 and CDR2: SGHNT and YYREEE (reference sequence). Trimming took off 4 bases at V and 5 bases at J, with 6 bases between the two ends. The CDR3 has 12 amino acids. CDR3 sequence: CASSPRNEKLFF. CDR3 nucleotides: TGTGCCAGCAGCCCGCGGAATGAAAAACTGTTTTTT.

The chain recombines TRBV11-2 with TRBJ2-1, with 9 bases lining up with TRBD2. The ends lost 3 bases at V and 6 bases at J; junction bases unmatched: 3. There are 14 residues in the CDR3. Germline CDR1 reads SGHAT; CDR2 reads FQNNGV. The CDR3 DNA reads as TGTGCCAGCAGCTTGGTAGCGGGAGTCAATGAGCAGTTCTTC. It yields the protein CASSLVAGVNEQFF.

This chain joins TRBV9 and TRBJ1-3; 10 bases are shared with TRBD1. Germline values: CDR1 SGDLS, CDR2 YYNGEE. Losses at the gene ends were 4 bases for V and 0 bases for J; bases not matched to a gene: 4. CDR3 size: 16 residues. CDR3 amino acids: CASSSRDRGSGNTIYF. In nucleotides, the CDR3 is TGTGCCAGCAGCTCCCGGGACAGGGGCTCTGGAAACACCATATATTTT.

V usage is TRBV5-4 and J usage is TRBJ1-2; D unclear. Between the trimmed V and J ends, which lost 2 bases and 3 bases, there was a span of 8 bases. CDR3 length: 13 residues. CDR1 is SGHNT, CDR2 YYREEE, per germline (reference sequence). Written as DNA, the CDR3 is TGTGCCAGCAGCTTTGAACGGTACTATGGCTACACCTTC. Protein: CASSFERYYGYTF.

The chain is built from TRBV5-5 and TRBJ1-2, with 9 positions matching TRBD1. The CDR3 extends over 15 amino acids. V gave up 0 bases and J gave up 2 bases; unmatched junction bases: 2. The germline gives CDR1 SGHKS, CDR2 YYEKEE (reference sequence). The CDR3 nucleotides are TGTGCCAGCAGCTTGGGAGGGACAGGGAACTATGGCTACACCTTC. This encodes CASSLGGTGNYGYTF.

The CDR3 DNA is TGTGCCAGCAGCTTAGTAGGCGGGGGGTCCACAGATACGCAGTATTTT. Its protein product is CASSLVGGGSTDTQYF. The V gene is TRBV7-6, the J gene TRBJ2-3; 8 nucleotides agree with TRBD2. Looked up from germline, CDR1 is SGHVS and CDR2 is FNYEAQ. Trimming at V came to 1 base and at J to 2 bases, leaving 5 bases not matched to a gene. This CDR3 is 16 amino acids long.

CDR3 nucleotide sequence: TGTGCCACGGGACAGCCGAATCAGCCCCAGCATTTT. Its translation: CATGQPNQPQHF. The chain combines TRBV9 with TRBJ1-5; TRBD1 aligns across 7 bases. This CDR3 is built from 12 residues. Unmatched junction bases numbered 4, after V lost 9 bases and J lost 4 bases. Germline V gives CDR1 SGDLS, CDR2 YYNGEE.

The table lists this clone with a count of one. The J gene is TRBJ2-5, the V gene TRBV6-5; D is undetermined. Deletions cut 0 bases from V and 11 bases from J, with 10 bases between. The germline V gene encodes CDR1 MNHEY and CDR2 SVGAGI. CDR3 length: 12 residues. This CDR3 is CASSYSMRIQYF. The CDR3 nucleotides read TGTGCCAGCAGTTACTCGATGCGGATTCAGTACTTC.

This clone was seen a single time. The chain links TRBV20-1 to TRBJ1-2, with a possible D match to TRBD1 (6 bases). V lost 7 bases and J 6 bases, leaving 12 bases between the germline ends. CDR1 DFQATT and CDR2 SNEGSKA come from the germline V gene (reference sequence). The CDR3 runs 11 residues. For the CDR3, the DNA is TGCAGTGGGGGGGGCCCCGATGGCTACACCTTC. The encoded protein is CSGGGPDGYTF.

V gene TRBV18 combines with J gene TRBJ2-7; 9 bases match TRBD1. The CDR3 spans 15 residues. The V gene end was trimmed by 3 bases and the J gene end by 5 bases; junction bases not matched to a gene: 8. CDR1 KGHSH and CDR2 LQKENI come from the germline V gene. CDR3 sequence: CASSPPGTGQNEQYF. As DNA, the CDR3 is TGTGCCAGCTCACCTCCCGGGACAGGGCAGAACGAGCAGTACTTC.

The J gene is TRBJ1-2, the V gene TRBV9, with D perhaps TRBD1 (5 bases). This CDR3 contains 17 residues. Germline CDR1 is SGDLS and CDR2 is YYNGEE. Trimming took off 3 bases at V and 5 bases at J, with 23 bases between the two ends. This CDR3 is CASSEEGGPGRGYGYTF. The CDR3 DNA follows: TGTGCCAGCAGCGAAGAAGGTGGACCTGGAAGGGGATATGGCTACACCTTC.

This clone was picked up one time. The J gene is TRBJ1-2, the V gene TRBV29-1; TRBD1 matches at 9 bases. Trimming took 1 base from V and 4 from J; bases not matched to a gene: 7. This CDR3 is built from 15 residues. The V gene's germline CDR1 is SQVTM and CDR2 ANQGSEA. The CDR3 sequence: CSVEGFQDRGYGYTF. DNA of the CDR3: TGCAGCGTTGAAGGGTTTCAGGACAGGGGCTATGGCTACACCTTC.

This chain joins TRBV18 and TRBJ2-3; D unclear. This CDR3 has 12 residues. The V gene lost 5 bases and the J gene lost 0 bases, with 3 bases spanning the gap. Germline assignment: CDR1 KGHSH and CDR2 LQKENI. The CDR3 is CASSTSTDTQYF. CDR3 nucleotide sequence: TGTGCCAGCTCAACTAGCACAGATACGCAGTATTTT.